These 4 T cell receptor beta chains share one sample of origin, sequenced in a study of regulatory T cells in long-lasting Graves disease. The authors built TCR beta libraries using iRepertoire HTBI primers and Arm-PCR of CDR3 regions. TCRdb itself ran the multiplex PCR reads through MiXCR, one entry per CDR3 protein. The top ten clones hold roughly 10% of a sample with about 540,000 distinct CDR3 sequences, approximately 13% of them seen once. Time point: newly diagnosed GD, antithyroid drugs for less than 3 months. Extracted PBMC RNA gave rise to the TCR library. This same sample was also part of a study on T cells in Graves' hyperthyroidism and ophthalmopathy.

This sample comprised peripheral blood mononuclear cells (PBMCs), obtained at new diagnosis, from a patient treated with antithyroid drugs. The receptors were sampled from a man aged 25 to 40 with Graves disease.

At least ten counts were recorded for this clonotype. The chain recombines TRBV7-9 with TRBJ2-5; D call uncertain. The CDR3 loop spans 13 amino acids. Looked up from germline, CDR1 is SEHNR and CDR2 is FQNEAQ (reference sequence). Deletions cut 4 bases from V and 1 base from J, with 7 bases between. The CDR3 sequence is CASSSFLQETQYF. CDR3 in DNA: TGTGCCAGCAGCTCATTCCTCCAAGAGACCCAGTACTTC.

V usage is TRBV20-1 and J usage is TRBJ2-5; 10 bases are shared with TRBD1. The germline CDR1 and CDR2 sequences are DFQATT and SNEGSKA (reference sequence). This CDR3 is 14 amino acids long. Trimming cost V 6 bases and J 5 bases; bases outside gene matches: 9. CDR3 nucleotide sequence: TGCAGTGCCCCGTTTCGGGACAGGGGTGAGACCCAGTACTTC. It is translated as CSAPFRDRGETQYF.

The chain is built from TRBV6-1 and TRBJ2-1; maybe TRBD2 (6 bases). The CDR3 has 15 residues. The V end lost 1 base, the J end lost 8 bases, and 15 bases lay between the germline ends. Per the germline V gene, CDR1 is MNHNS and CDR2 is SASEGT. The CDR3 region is CASSEVTGEDDEQFF. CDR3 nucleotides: TGTGCCAGCAGTGAAGTCACGGGAGAGGATGATGAGCAGTTCTTC.

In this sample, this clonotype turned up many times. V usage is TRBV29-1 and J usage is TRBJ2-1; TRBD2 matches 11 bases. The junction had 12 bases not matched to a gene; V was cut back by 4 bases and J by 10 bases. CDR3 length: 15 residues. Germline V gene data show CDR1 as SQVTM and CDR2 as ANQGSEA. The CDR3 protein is CSVGGLAGGLGEQFF. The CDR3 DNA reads TGCAGCGTTGGGGGTCTAGCGGGAGGCCTCGGGGAGCAGTTCTTC.